Below are 27 T cell receptor beta chains sequenced from a single sample in a study of CD4 T cells in relation to SARS-CoV-2 and coronaviruses. The unexposed donors gave CD4+ T cells in 2011-2018, prior to COVID-19. The cells were cultured for roughly 11 days before CD4+ T cells were isolated. TCRdb's copy holds only in-frame clones and misses some; the assay was immunoSEQ multiplex PCR. The sample holds 10,000 to 11,000 clones, 65% to 75% seen once. The antigens for these receptors are not known. Material: CD4+ T cells from PBMCs, cultured in vitro. The receptor set was obtained from a human donor in good health.

The chain recombines TRBV6-2 or TRBV6-3 with TRBJ1-2; 9 bases agree with TRBD1. After removal of 5 bases from V and 5 bases from J, the junction contained 9 bases not matched to a gene. The germline V gene encodes CDR1 MNHEY and CDR2 SVGEGT. The CDR3 totals 15 residues. The CDR3 DNA is TGTGCCAGCAGTCCCGGGACAGGGATATCGTATGGCTACACCTTC. Amino acids: CASSPGTGISYGYTF.

The chain uses TRBV30 and TRBJ1-1, with D hard to call. This CDR3 contains 12 residues. The V gene's germline CDR1 is GTSNPN and CDR2 SVGIG (reference sequence). Trimming removed 2 bases at V and 0 bases at J, with 4 bases between. The CDR3 reads CAWSRLNTEAFF. CDR3 DNA: TGTGCCTGGAGTAGATTGAACACTGAAGCTTTCTTT.

The rearrangement links TRBV3-1 (or the pseudogene TRBV3-2) to TRBJ2-5; no clear D gene. CDR1 is LGHDT and CDR2 is YNNKEL in the germline V gene (reference sequence). The CDR3 is 12 amino acids. V lost 5 bases to trimming and J lost 5 bases, with 9 bases between them. The CDR3 sequence is CASSTISETQYF. CDR3 nucleotide sequence: TGTGCCAGCAGCACAATCTCTGAGACCCAGTACTTC.

The chain couples TRBV18 to TRBJ1-1, with D perhaps matching TRBD1 (5 bases). Deletions cut 6 bases from V and 4 bases from J, with 12 bases between. Germline CDR1 reads KGHSH; CDR2 reads LQKENI. This CDR3 is 13 amino acids long. CDR3 nucleotides: TGTGCCAGCTCTCGGCAGGGTGGCACTGAAGCTTTCTTT. It translates to CASSRQGGTEAFF.

The CDR3 loop reads CAWSLNSGQETQYF. The CDR3 DNA reads TGTGCCTGGAGTCTCAATAGCGGACAAGAGACCCAGTACTTC. V gene TRBV30 combines with J gene TRBJ2-5; tentatively, D is TRBD2 (6 bases). The length of the CDR3 is 14 residues. Germline CDR1 GTSNPN, CDR2 SVGIG (reference sequence). V was clipped by 2 bases and J by 2 bases, with 12 bases between them.

This clone was counted a few times. V usage is TRBV30 and J usage is TRBJ1-1, with D perhaps matching TRBD1 (5 bases). The germline CDR1 and CDR2 sequences are GTSNPN and SVGIG (reference sequence). This CDR3 has 16 residues. V dropped 4 bases and J dropped 3 bases, with 21 bases sitting between them. CDR3 sequence: CAWTLGVAYVDTEAFF. In DNA form, the CDR3 reads TGTGCCTGGACATTAGGGGTCGCTTATGTGGACACTGAAGCTTTCTTT.

V is TRBV7-2 and J is TRBJ1-2; D is perhaps TRBD1 (6 bases). This CDR3 spans 17 amino acids. V lost 1 base and J lost 8, with 23 bases in between. Germline CDR1 and CDR2: SGHTA and FQGNSA. The CDR3 nucleotides read TGTGCCAGCAGCTTAGGACAAGGGCGGGAAGGGGGGGGAGGCTACACCTTC. This encodes CASSLGQGREGGGGYTF.

The V gene is TRBV6-2 or TRBV6-3, the J gene TRBJ1-6; D perhaps matches TRBD1 (6 bases). Germline CDR1 MNHEY, CDR2 SVGEGT. The CDR3 spans 21 residues. V was clipped by 0 bases and J by 0 bases, with 21 bases between them. The CDR3 sequence: CASSYSGTPARPSSYNSPLHF. CDR3 in DNA: TGTGCCAGCAGTTACTCAGGGACACCGGCTCGGCCAAGCTCCTATAATTCACCCCTCCACTTT.

The chain recombines TRBV5-6 with TRBJ2-3, with TRBD2 identical over 7 bases. The junction had 10 bases not matched to a gene; V was cut back by 4 bases and J by 2 bases. The CDR3 consists of 16 residues. The germline V gene has CDR1 SGHDT and CDR2 YYEEEE. CDR3 nucleotides: TGTGCCAGCAGCGAGCTCTTTGGGACTAACACAGATACGCAGTATTTT. Translating gives CASSELFGTNTDTQYF.

This sequence joins TRBV6-6 and TRBJ2-5; TRBD1 matches at 10 bases. CDR3 size: 17 residues. The J segment lost 0 bases and the V segment lost 5 bases, leaving 9 bases of the junction unmatched. Per the germline V gene, CDR1 is MNHNY and CDR2 is SVGAGI (reference sequence). The CDR3 protein is CASSQTGGRFYQETQYF. Written as DNA, the CDR3 is TGTGCCAGCAGTCAGACAGGGGGCCGATTCTACCAAGAGACCCAGTACTTC.

This chain joins TRBV10-3 and TRBJ1-2; D gene unclear. There are 17 residues in the CDR3. The germline V gene encodes CDR1 ENHRY and CDR2 SYGVKD. Trimming pared 3 bases from V and 2 bases from J, leaving 19 bases between. Here the CDR3 DNA reads TGTGCCATCAGTGACTTCCATTTGTACGTACCCAACTATGGCTACACCTTC. It is translated as CAISDFHLYVPNYGYTF.

A remark on this clone: One end of the junction is discordant with germline, which a read error may explain. J is TRBJ1-1 and V is TRBV3-1 (or the pseudogene TRBV3-2); 12 bases fit TRBD1. The CDR3 has 19 residues. The germline V gene encodes CDR1 LGHDT and CDR2 YNNKEL (reference sequence). This CDR3 reads CASSQDGGDRGRWNSEAFF. The DNA for the CDR3 is TGTGCCAGCAGCCAAGACGGGGGGGACAGGGGGCGATGGAACTCTGAAGCTTTCTTT.

There are a few counts of this clone. This chain uses TRBV7-8 with TRBJ1-5; D perhaps matches TRBD1 (6 bases). CDR1 is SGHVS, CDR2 FQNEAQ, per germline. There are 13 residues in the CDR3. The V and J ends lost 3 bases and 7 bases respectively, with 10 bases between them. The CDR3 bases are TGTGCCAGCAGCTTCCGGGACACGCAGCCCCAGCATTTT. It encodes CASSFRDTQPQHF.

The chain combines TRBV13 with TRBJ2-3; 11 bases fit TRBD2. V dropped 5 bases and J dropped 4; count of bases not matched to a gene: 14. The CDR3 runs to 18 residues. In germline, CDR1 is PRHDT, CDR2 FYEKMQ (reference sequence). The CDR3 coding sequence is TGTGCCAGCAGCCCCGTTATTAGCGGGAGGGGGATATCAGATACGCAGTATTTT. Encoded protein: CASSPVISGRGISDTQYF.

The chain joins TRBV5-1 to TRBJ2-7, with D unclear. The germline CDR1 and CDR2 sequences are SGHRS and YFSETQ. The CDR3 has 14 residues. Trimming shortened V by 6 bases and J by 0 bases, and 13 bases separated the two germline ends. In DNA, the CDR3 is TGCGCCAGCACCCGGATGGGGTTCTCCTACGAGCAGTACTTC. Protein product: CASTRMGFSYEQYF.

The CDR3 sequence is CASGRPGTGDADTQYF. For the CDR3, the DNA is TGTGCTAGTGGCCGCCCCGGGACAGGGGATGCAGATACGCAGTATTTT. The rearrangement uses TRBV12-5 and TRBJ2-3; the match to TRBD1 covers 10 bases. With 6 bases clipped from V and 4 bases from J, the junction kept 10 bases outside the gene matches. The germline V gene has CDR1 LGHNT and CDR2 FRNRAP. The CDR3 has 16 residues.

This clone was counted a few times. The V gene is TRBV3-1 (or the pseudogene TRBV3-2), the J gene TRBJ2-7; D might be TRBD2 (6 bases). This CDR3 comprises 16 residues. V lost 0 bases, J lost 3 bases, and 15 bases lay in between. Germline lookup yields CDR1 LGHDT and CDR2 YNNKEL (reference sequence). The CDR3 here is CASSQDLAGLVYEQYF. CDR3 DNA sequence: TGTGCCAGCAGCCAAGATCTGGCGGGACTGGTCTACGAGCAGTACTTC.

The V call is TRBV5-1, the J call TRBJ2-5, with 8 positions matching TRBD1. This CDR3 has 14 residues. Unmatched junction bases numbered 8, after V lost 5 bases and J lost 5 bases. Germline CDR1 SGHRS, CDR2 YFSETQ. The CDR3 here is CASREQGAEETQYF. In nucleotides, the CDR3 is TGCGCCAGCAGAGAGCAGGGGGCAGAGGAGACCCAGTACTTC. The full variable domain, completed using reference TRBV5-1 and TRBJ2-5, is KAGVTQTPRYLIKTRGQQVTLSCSPISGHRSVSWYQQTPGQGLQFLFEYFSETQRNKGNFPGRFSGRQFSNSRSEMNVSTLELGDSALYLCASREQGAEETQYFGPGTRLLVL.

This chain uses TRBV6-2 or TRBV6-3 with TRBJ2-3; the D is unclear. The CDR3 totals 14 residues. Deletions cut 2 bases from V and 2 bases from J, with 8 bases between. The V gene's germline CDR1 is MNHEY and CDR2 SVGEGT. The CDR3 bases are TGTGCCAGCAGTTACGGAGCTAACACAGATACGCAGTATTTT. As protein: CASSYGANTDTQYF.

A few counts support this clone. The chain is built from TRBV21-1 and TRBJ2-7; the table's D gene call, TRBD1, was not cross checked with the DNA. TRBV21-1 is a listed pseudogene. CDR3 length: 18 residues. The CDR3 reads CASSKRIPLGAFPYEQYF. CDR3 sequence (DNA): TGTGCCAGCAGCAAAAGGATCCCGTTGGGGGCATTCCCCTACGAGCAGTACTTC.

By proportion, this clone is large. This sequence joins TRBV18 and TRBJ1-1; 9 nucleotides line up with TRBD1. The length of the CDR3 is 15 residues. The trim removed 3 bases at V and 8 bases at J, leaving 10 bases unmatched. CDR1 is KGHSH, CDR2 LQKENI, per germline. The CDR3 DNA sequence: TGTGCCAGCTCACCGCAGCGGGACAGGGTCGTGGAAGCTTTCTTT. Translating gives CASSPQRDRVVEAFF.

CDR3 loop: CASSSRGRNTEAFF. CDR3 nucleotides: TGTGCCAGTAGTTCCCGAGGGAGGAACACTGAAGCTTTCTTT. This sequence joins TRBV19 and TRBJ1-1; D is unresolved. V lost 5 bases and J 1 base, leaving 11 bases between the germline ends. CDR1 LNHDA and CDR2 SQIVND come from the germline V gene (reference sequence). The CDR3 totals 14 residues.

The chain is built from TRBV18 and TRBJ2-1; 13 bases map to TRBD2. The CDR3 runs to 16 residues. V shed 5 bases, J shed 7 bases, and the junction held 8 bases outside the gene matches. Germline V gives CDR1 KGHSH, CDR2 LQKENI. The CDR3 DNA follows: TGTGCCAGCTCATATCGACTAGCGGGAGGCCGAAATGAGCAGTTCTTC. Amino acid sequence: CASSYRLAGGRNEQFF.

This sequence joins TRBV29-1 and TRBJ2-7; TRBD1 matches 7 bases. Germline V CDR1 and CDR2: SQVTM, ANQGSEA. The CDR3 has 13 residues. Trimming cost V 6 bases and J 4 bases; bases outside gene matches: 9. As DNA, the CDR3 is TGCAGCGTGGGGGACAGTTGGGAATACGAGCAGTACTTC. Amino acids: CSVGDSWEYEQYF.

The chain employs TRBV7-9 and TRBJ2-1; 10 bases line up with TRBD2. The V and J ends lost 6 bases and 2 bases, in that order; junction bases with no gene match: 7. The CDR3 contains 16 residues. The germline CDR1 and CDR2 sequences are SEHNR and FQNEAQ (reference sequence). CDR3 sequence: CASRPIAGGAYNEQFF. The CDR3 DNA sequence: TGTGCCAGCAGGCCAATAGCGGGGGGCGCCTACAATGAGCAGTTCTTC.

J is TRBJ2-7 and V is TRBV12-3 or TRBV12-4; unclear D gene. This CDR3 comprises 12 residues. Trimming removed 5 bases at V and 5 bases at J, with 10 bases between. CDR3 sequence reads: CASSRVRDEQYF. CDR3 sequence (DNA): TGTGCCAGCAGTCGGGTTAGAGACGAGCAGTACTTC.

CDR3 loop: CASGTQGDTEAFF. CDR3 coding DNA: TGCGCCAGCGGGACACAGGGGGACACTGAAGCTTTCTTT. The V and J genes are TRBV5-1 and TRBJ1-1; 8 bases agree with TRBD1. CDR1 and CDR2 from the germline V gene are SGHRS and YFSETQ. CDR3 length equals 13 residues. Losses at the gene ends were 7 bases for V and 3 bases for J; bases not matched to a gene: 5.